The present T cell receptor (beta chain) was sequenced within a study of shared clonotypes between healthy human individuals. Comment on this clone: Antigen specificity is unknown.

Overall study results and limits: Represented diversity (both genetic and exposure-history) was limited by the small number of donors. Sampling covered blood only; tissue repertoires likely differ.

Germline V gene lookup returns CDR1 SGHTA and CDR2 FQGNSA. The germline V and J ends were trimmed by 1 base and 0 bases, with 9 bases remaining between them. The CDR3 length is 15 residues. For each subset, genomic DNA was distributed in equal portions over several immunoSEQ plates. Some clones are missing from TCRdb's copy, which holds only in-frame ones; the method was immunoSEQ multiplex PCR. The repertoire holds about 490,000 clones, with approximately 78% as singletons. Unsorted samples used about 90 million PBMCs for genomic DNA. The sample consisted of PBMCs. This receptor was identified in a woman aged 40 to 55 in good health. Some clones in this sample may be carry-over from other donors' samples. The chain uses TRBV7-2 and TRBJ2-5, with D possibly being TRBD1 (6 bases). Here the CDR3 DNA reads TGTGCCAGCAGCTTAGTGTGGGGGCACCAAGAGACCCAGTACTTC. Its translation is CASSLVWGHQETQYF.